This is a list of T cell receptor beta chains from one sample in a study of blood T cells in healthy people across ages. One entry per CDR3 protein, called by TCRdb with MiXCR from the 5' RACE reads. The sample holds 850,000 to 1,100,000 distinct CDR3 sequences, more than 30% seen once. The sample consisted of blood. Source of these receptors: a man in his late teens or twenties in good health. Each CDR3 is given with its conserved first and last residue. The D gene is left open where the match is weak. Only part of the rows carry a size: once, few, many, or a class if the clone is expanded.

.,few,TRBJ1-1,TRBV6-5,TGTGCCAGCAGGGGTCGGGTTCCTCACACTGAAGCTTTCTTT,CASRGRVPHTEAFF
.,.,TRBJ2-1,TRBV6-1,TGTGCCAGCATCCATGGCAGCGACTACAATGAGCAGTTCTTC,CASIHGSDYNEQFF
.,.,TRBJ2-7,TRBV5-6,TGTGCCAGCAGCGAATTCCCGGAGAACTACGAGCAGTACTTC,CASSEFPENYEQYF
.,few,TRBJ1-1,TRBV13,TGTGCCAGCAGCTTAGTGCGGACGAACACTGAAGCTTTCTTT,CASSLVRTNTEAFF
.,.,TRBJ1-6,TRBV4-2,TGTGCCAGCAACCAAATCAGTGATTCACCCCTCCACTTT,CASNQISDSPLHF
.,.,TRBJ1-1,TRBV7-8,TGTGCCAGCAGCTTAAAGTCGTCTCAGGAAGCTTTCTTT,CASSLKSSQEAFF
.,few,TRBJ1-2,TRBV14,TGTGCCAGCAGCCAAGATCGGAGGAGGGAGAGGGTTGGCTACACCTTC,CASSQDRRRERVGYTF
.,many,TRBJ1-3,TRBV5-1,TGTGCCAGCAGCTTAGACGTCAGCTCTGGAAACACCATATATTTT,CASSLDVSSGNTIYF
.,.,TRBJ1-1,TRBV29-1,TGCAGCGTTTTGGGACTCATGAACACTGAAGCTTTCTTT,CSVLGLMNTEAFF
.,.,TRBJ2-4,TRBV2,TGTGCCAGCAGGCAAGGGTCCCTCTTAGCCAAAAACATTCAGTACTTC,CASRQGSLLAKNIQYF
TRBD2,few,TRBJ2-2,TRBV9,TGTGCCAGCAGCGTAGAGCCTAGCGGGGGGGAAATCGGGGAGCTGTTTTTT,CASSVEPSGGEIGELFF
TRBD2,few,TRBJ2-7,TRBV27,TGTGCCAGCAGTTCGAACTCACTAGCGGGGATGCCCAGCTCCTACGAGCAGTACTTC,CASSSNSLAGMPSSYEQYF
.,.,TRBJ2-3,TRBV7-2,TGTGCCAGCAGCTCTCCGGGACTCACTACAGATACGCAGTATTTT,CASSSPGLTTDTQYF
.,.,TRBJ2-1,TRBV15,TGTGCCACCAGCAGAGATTTGGGGCAGGCTAGTAGTGAGCAGTTCTTC,CATSRDLGQASSEQFF
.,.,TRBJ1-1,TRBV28,TGTGCCAGCAGTTTAACCCCCGACCGGACGAACACTGAAGCTTTCTTT,CASSLTPDRTNTEAFF
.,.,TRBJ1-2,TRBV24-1,TGTGCCACCAGTGAGCAGGGGCAGGGTGGCTACACCTTC,CATSEQGQGGYTF
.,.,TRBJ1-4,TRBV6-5,TGTGCCAGCAGTTACTCGCCTTGGGCCGCAACTAATGAAAAACTGTTTTTT,CASSYSPWAATNEKLFF
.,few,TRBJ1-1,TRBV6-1,TGTGCCAGCAGTGAAAAGACAGCGATGAACACTGAAGCTTTCTTT,CASSEKTAMNTEAFF
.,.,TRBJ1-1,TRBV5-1,TGCGCCAGCAAAGGGGAACGTGAAGCTTTCTTT,CASKGEREAFF
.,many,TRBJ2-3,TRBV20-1,TGCAGTGTAGTCCGGACTTCCCACACAGATACGCAGTATTTT,CSVVRTSHTDTQYF
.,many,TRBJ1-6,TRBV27,TGTGCCAGCAGTTTAGGCACAGCGCGGCTCCTCCACTTT,CASSLGTARLLHF
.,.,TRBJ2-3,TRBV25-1,TGTGCCAGCAGTGAATCGGGGGGCAGATCAGATACGCAGTATTTT,CASSESGGRSDTQYF
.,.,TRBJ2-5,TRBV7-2,TGTGCCAGCAGCTTTGACCCCTTTGGAGAGACCCAGTACTTC,CASSFDPFGETQYF
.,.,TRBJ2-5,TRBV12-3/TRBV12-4,TGTGCCAGCAGTACGCAACACCAAGAGACCCAGTACTTC,CASSTQHQETQYF
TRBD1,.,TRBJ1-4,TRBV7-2,TGTGCCAGCAGCTTAAGGGGGCACGACCCACAAAAACTGTTTTTT,CASSLRGHDPQKLFF
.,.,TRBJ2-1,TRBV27,TGTGCCAGCAGCTTCGCCTGGAGGGTCGATGAGCAGTTCTTC,CASSFAWRVDEQFF
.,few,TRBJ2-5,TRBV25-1,TGTGCCAGCAGTGAATTTGTAGGACCCCAAGAGACCCAGTACTTC,CASSEFVGPQETQYF
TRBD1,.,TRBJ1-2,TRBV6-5,TGTGCCAGCAGTTACCGAAGACAGGGGGCGATTTCGGGCTACACCTTC,CASSYRRQGAISGYTF
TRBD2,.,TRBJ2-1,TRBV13,TGTGCCAGCAGCTCTCTCAACGAGCGGGGGGGCTCCTACAATGAGCAGTTCTTC,CASSSLNERGGSYNEQFF
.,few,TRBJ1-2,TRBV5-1,TGTGCCAGCAGTTTGGACAGTGACTATGGCTACACCTTC,CASSLDSDYGYTF
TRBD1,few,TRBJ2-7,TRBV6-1,TGTGCCAGCAGTGACGGGACAGGACTCGAGCAGTACTTC,CASSDGTGLEQYF
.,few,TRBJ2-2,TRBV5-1,TGCGCCAGCAGCTCCTACAACGGCGGGGAGCTGTTTTTT,CASSSYNGGELFF
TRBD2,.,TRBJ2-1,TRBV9,TGTGCCAGCAGCGTAGGGACTAGCGGGGACTACAATGAGCAGTTCTTC,CASSVGTSGDYNEQFF
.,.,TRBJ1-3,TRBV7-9,TGTGCCAGCAGCTCCGTACGGGGAGGAAGTTCTGGAAACACCATATATTTT,CASSSVRGGSSGNTIYF
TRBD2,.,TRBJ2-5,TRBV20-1,TGCAGTGCTGCGACCTGGACTAGCGGCTCCCAAGAGACCCAGTACTTC,CSAATWTSGSQETQYF
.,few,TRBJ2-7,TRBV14,TGTGCCAGCAGCAAAGTTTCCAGCCAGTACTTC,CASSKVSSQYF
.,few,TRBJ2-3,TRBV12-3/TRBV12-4,TGTGCCAGCAGGACTTCCACGGAGGATACGCAGTATTTT,CASRTSTEDTQYF
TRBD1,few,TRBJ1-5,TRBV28,TGTGCCAGCAGTTCCCCCAACGACAGGGTCAGGGTGCGCAATCAGCCCCAGCATTTT,CASSSPNDRVRVRNQPQHF
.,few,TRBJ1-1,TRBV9,TGTGCCAGCAGCGTAGTTCTAGGGGAAAACACTGAAGCTTTCTTT,CASSVVLGENTEAFF
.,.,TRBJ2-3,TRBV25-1,TGTGCCAGCAGTGAATACAGGAACAGGGTGACAGATACGCAGTATTTT,CASSEYRNRVTDTQYF
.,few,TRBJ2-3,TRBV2,TGTGCCAGCAGCGTCAGCCCTCGGGTAGATACGCAGTATTTT,CASSVSPRVDTQYF
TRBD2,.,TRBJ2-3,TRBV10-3,TGTGCCATCAGTTGGACTAGCGGGGGACTCACAGATACGCAGTATTTT,CAISWTSGGLTDTQYF
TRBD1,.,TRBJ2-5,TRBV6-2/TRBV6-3,TGTGCCAGCAGTTACGTACACAGGGGGCTGGGGCAAGAGACCCAGTACTTC,CASSYVHRGLGQETQYF
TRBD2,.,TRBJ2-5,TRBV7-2,TGTGCCAGCAGCGTAAACAGCGGGGAAAAGACCCAGTACTTC,CASSVNSGEKTQYF
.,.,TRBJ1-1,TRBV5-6,TGTGCCAGCGAACCCCTCCGGCGGGGCACTGAAGCTTTCTTT,CASEPLRRGTEAFF